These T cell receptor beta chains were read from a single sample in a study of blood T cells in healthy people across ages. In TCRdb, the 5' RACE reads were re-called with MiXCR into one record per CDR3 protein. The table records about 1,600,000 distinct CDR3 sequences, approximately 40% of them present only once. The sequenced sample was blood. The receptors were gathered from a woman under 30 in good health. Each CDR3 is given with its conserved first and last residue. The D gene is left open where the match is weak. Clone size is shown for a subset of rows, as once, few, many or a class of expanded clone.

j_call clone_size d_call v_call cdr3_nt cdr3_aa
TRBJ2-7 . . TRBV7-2 TGTGCCAGCAGCTTGGGGTATGGCGTCGCTCCGGGCGAGCAGTACTTC CASSLGYGVAPGEQYF
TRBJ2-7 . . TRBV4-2 TGTGCCGGCAGCGCACTAGTTGGGTCCTACGAGCAGTACTTC CAGSALVGSYEQYF
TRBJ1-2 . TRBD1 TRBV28 TGTGCCAGCATTCCAAAAATCCGGGACAGGCCCTATGGCTACACCTTC CASIPKIRDRPYGYTF
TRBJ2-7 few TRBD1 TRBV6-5 TGTGCCAGCGGGACAGTCTACGAGCAGTACTTC CASGTVYEQYF
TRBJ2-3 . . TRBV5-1 TGCGCCAGCAGCCTGGGATGGGCCACAGATACGCAGTATTTT CASSLGWATDTQYF
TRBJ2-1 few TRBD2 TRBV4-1 TGCGCCAGCAGCCAAGAACCGCCCGGGAGGCTGTACAATGAGCAGTTCTTC CASSQEPPGRLYNEQFF
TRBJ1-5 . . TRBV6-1 TGTGCCAGCAGTGAGAGGGTATCGGCCCAGGGTCAGCCCCAGCATTTT CASSERVSAQGQPQHF
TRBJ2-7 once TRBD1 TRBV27 TGTGCCAGCGGACAGGGTATTGGGATTTACGAGCAGTACTTC CASGQGIGIYEQYF
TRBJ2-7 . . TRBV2 TGTGCCAGCAGTGAAGCGAAGATATACTTCTACGAGCAGTACTTC CASSEAKIYFYEQYF
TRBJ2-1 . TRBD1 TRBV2 TGTGCCAAAAACAGGGGCAATGAGCAGTTCTTC CAKNRGNEQFF
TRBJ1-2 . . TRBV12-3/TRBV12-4 TGTGCCAGCAACCAATTAGCGACAGGCCAAAGAGGCTACACCTTC CASNQLATGQRGYTF